One and the same sample provided the 27 T cell receptor beta chains below, sequenced in a study of T cells in Graves' hyperthyroidism and ophthalmopathy (dated by TCRdb to 2018 to 2020). The protocol used for the library was multiplex PCR. The sequencer was an Illumina HiSeq 2000. The TCR beta CDR3 regions were amplified from the RNA transcripts. For the first round of RT-PCR on the TCR CDR3, the HTBI primer set was used together with the Qiagen OneStep RT-PCR kit. TCRdb reworked the public reads: Q25 trimming with fastp, MiXCR clone assembly, productive beta chains retained. All rows with the same CDR3 protein become a single entry with the most common DNA and genes. The sample table contains fewer than 500,000 distinct CDR3 sequences; only one count was recorded for around 13% of them. The biggest ten clones account for 15% to 20% of the sample. Source material: blood. Receptors were obtained from a woman aged 25 to 45 with Graves' ophthalmopathy.

The table lists this clonotype with many counts. V gene TRBV28 combines with J gene TRBJ2-7; TRBD1 matches 10 bases. V shed 6 bases, J shed 2 bases, and the junction held 7 bases outside the gene matches. Germline V gene sequence: CDR1 MDHEN, CDR2 SYDVKM. The CDR3 has 15 residues. Written as DNA, the CDR3 is TGTGCCAGCAGAAAGGACAGGGGGTTCACCTACGAGCAGTACTTC. Protein sequence: CASRKDRGFTYEQYF.

This clonotype has a count of ten or more. This chain connects TRBV7-8 to TRBJ2-5, with 7 nucleotides matching TRBD2. CDR1 SGHVS and CDR2 FQNEAQ come from the germline V gene. This CDR3 is 16 amino acids long. Trimming took 3 bases from V and 4 from J; bases not matched to a gene: 11. In nucleotides, the CDR3 is TGTGCCAGCAGCTTCAGGTGGACTAGGTCAGGAGAGACCCAGTACTTC. It encodes CASSFRWTRSGETQYF.

This clonotype was observed many times. V gene TRBV6-1 combines with J gene TRBJ2-1; no definite D call. This CDR3 spans 14 amino acids. CDR1 MNHNS and CDR2 SASEGT come from the germline V gene. V was trimmed by 7 bases and J by 4 bases, leaving 14 bases between them. CDR3 in amino acids: CASMMDPTYNEQFF. CDR3 bases: TGTGCCAGCATGATGGACCCAACATACAATGAGCAGTTCTTC.

The chain employs TRBV20-1 and TRBJ2-7; 9 nucleotides match TRBD1. V shed 0 bases and J 3 bases; nucleotides not matched to a gene: 3. The CDR3 has 14 residues. Germline CDR1 DFQATT, CDR2 SNEGSKA (reference sequence). In nucleotides, the CDR3 is TGCAGTGCTAGAGATGGGGACAGGGACTACGAGCAGTACTTC. Its translation: CSARDGDRDYEQYF.

The rearrangement links TRBV6-2 or TRBV6-3 to TRBJ1-3; maybe TRBD1 (6 bases). Trimming took off 6 bases at V and 0 bases at J, with 9 bases between the two ends. Germline CDR1 MNHEY, CDR2 SVGEGT. The CDR3 length is 14 residues. CDR3 DNA: TGTGCCAGCAGGGGGACAACCTCTGGAAACACCATATATTTT. Encoded protein: CASRGTTSGNTIYF.

This clonotype occurred a few times. V and J are TRBV20-1 and TRBJ2-6; D call uncertain. The CDR3 consists of 14 residues. Per the germline V gene, CDR1 is DFQATT and CDR2 is SNEGSKA (reference sequence). Trimming left V 4 bases short and J 0 bases short, with 7 bases between. CDR3 sequence: CSAIGDSGANVLTF. DNA of the CDR3: TGCAGTGCTATTGGGGACTCTGGGGCCAACGTCCTGACTTTC.

A few counts support this clonotype. The CDR3 here is CASSLASASSYNSPLHF. DNA of the CDR3: TGTGCCAGCAGCTTAGCGTCCGCGAGCTCCTATAATTCACCCCTCCACTTT. V and J are TRBV11-2 and TRBJ1-6; D call uncertain. V was clipped by 1 base and J by 0 bases, with 10 bases between them. CDR1 and CDR2 (germline): SGHAT, FQNNGV. CDR3 length equals 17 residues.

This clonotype showed up many times. V and J are TRBV7-6 and TRBJ2-4, with TRBD2 matching 7 bases. V lost 3 bases, J lost 2 bases, and 7 bases stayed unmatched. The V gene's germline CDR1 is SGHVS and CDR2 FNYEAQ. The CDR3 runs to 16 residues. Here the CDR3 DNA reads TGTGCCAGCAGCTTGGCCTCGGGAGGTTCCAAAAACATTCAGTACTTC. Protein product: CASSLASGGSKNIQYF.

This chain links TRBV27 with TRBJ2-7; D uncertain. Germline values: CDR1 MNHEY, CDR2 SMNVEV (reference sequence). This CDR3 region has 15 residues. V shed 5 bases and J shed 2 bases, with 16 bases lying between them. CDR3 nucleotides: TGTGCCAGCAGTGCCCAGCTGCGGAGACCCTACGAGCAGTACTTC. It codes for CASSAQLRRPYEQYF.

This clonotype has ten or more counts. The rearrangement links TRBV28 to TRBJ2-7; 9 nucleotides align to TRBD1. The V segment lost 6 bases and the J segment 6 bases; nucleotides outside the gene matches: 9. Germline assignment: CDR1 MDHEN and CDR2 SYDVKM. The length of the CDR3 is 14 residues. CDR3: CASRPPGQGTEQYF. CDR3 in DNA: TGTGCCAGCAGGCCACCGGGACAGGGTACCGAGCAGTACTTC.

This clonotype came up many times. The chain combines TRBV7-8 with TRBJ2-7; D not certain. Trimming shortened V by 2 bases and J by 0 bases, and 11 bases separated the two germline ends. CDR3 length equals 15 residues. Per germline, CDR1 SGHVS and CDR2 FQNEAQ. CDR3 sequence: CASSLSGRSSYEQYF. The CDR3 coding sequence is TGTGCCAGCAGCTTAAGTGGCAGGAGCTCCTACGAGCAGTACTTC. Variable domain in full (rest from reference TRBV7-8 and TRBJ2-7): GAGVSQSPRYKVAKRGQDVALRCDPISGHVSLFWYQQALGQGPEFLTYFQNEAQLDKSGLPSDRFFAERPEGSVSTLKIQRTQQEDSAVYLCASSLSGRSSYEQYFGPGTRLTVT.

This clonotype was detected many times. This rearrangement joins TRBV7-3 to TRBJ2-1; 12 positions match TRBD2. V was pared by 4 bases and J by 4 bases, with 2 bases of the junction left unmatched. The CDR3 extends over 15 amino acids. Germline CDR1 is SGHTA and CDR2 is FQGTGA. The CDR3 bases are TGTGCCAGCAGCTACACTAGCGGGGGGTACAATGAGCAGTTCTTC. Protein: CASSYTSGGYNEQFF.

This clonotype occurred many times. The chain recombines TRBV20-1 with TRBJ2-7, with D possibly being TRBD2 (6 bases). V lost 6 bases to trimming and J lost 5 bases, with 17 bases between them. This CDR3 spans 13 amino acids. Looked up from germline, CDR1 is DFQATT and CDR2 is SNEGSKA (reference sequence). DNA for the CDR3: TGCAGTGCCTCCTTTGGGACTCTAAACGAGCAGTACTTC. Residues: CSASFGTLNEQYF.

The table lists this clonotype with many counts. This chain uses TRBV27 with TRBJ2-7, with 8 bases that match TRBD2. The V segment lost 5 bases and the J segment 6 bases; nucleotides outside the gene matches: 6. The CDR3 has 13 residues. Germline-derived CDR1 and CDR2 are MNHEY and SMNVEV (reference sequence). In DNA form, the CDR3 reads TGTGCCAGCAGTGTCGCCCGGGAGGGCGAGCAGTACTTC. It translates to CASSVAREGEQYF.

The sample holds many counts of this clonotype. The V and J genes are TRBV5-1 and TRBJ2-7; no reliable D call. The V gene's germline CDR1 is SGHRS and CDR2 YFSETQ. V was cut by 0 bases and J by 1 base, with 11 bases left in between. The CDR3 totals 15 residues. In DNA form, the CDR3 reads TGCGCCAGCAGCTTGGATGGGTTTGGGTCCTACGAGCAGTACTTC. It specifies CASSLDGFGSYEQYF. The full variable domain, completed using reference TRBV5-1 and TRBJ2-7, is KAGVTQTPRYLIKTRGQQVTLSCSPISGHRSVSWYQQTPGQGLQFLFEYFSETQRNKGNFPGRFSGRQFSNSRSEMNVSTLELGDSALYLCASSLDGFGSYEQYFGPGTRLTVT.

In this sample, this clonotype turned up many times. The chain's CDR3 is CASMGQPTYNEQFF. The CDR3 DNA is TGTGCCAGCATGGGTCAGCCTACCTACAATGAGCAGTTCTTC. The rearrangement links TRBV2 to TRBJ2-1, with D unclear. The length of the CDR3 is 14 residues. The germline CDR1 and CDR2 sequences are SNHLY and FYNNEI. The V end was cut by 7 bases, the J end by 2 bases, with 12 bases between.

This clonotype appeared many times. The CDR3 nucleotides read TGCAGTGCTAGGGAGGACTTTTACAATGAGCAGTTCTTC. Translating gives CSAREDFYNEQFF. The rearrangement uses TRBV20-1 and TRBJ2-1; D perhaps matches TRBD2 (5 bases). V shed 3 bases and J shed 4 bases, with 10 bases lying between them. The CDR3 totals 13 residues. Per the germline V gene, CDR1 is DFQATT and CDR2 is SNEGSKA (reference sequence).

This clonotype was recorded many times. The chain couples TRBV7-9 to TRBJ1-1, with unresolved D. This CDR3 has 14 residues. The germline gives CDR1 SEHNR, CDR2 FQNEAQ (reference sequence). Trimming left V 1 base short and J 6 bases short, with 12 bases between. Here the CDR3 reads CASSLEHGWAEAFF. The CDR3 DNA follows: TGTGCCAGCAGCTTAGAACACGGGTGGGCTGAAGCTTTCTTT.

The chain couples TRBV7-9 to TRBJ2-5, with unresolved D. This CDR3 comprises 12 residues. CDR1 is SEHNR, CDR2 FQNEAQ, per germline (reference sequence). The ends were cut back, 5 bases at V and 5 bases at J, with 9 bases in the middle. The CDR3 spells CASSQNRETQYF. The CDR3 DNA is TGTGCCAGCAGCCAAAACCGGGAGACCCAGTACTTC.

This clonotype appeared many times. This chain joins TRBV6-2 or TRBV6-3 and TRBJ1-2; no clear D. V gave up 1 base and J gave up 2 bases, with 11 bases separating them. Germline CDR1 and CDR2: MNHEY and SVGEGT. There are 15 residues in the CDR3. CDR3 nucleotides: TGTGCCAGCAGTTACTTCCAGAAGGCCAACTATGGCTACACCTTC. The encoded protein is CASSYFQKANYGYTF.

This clonotype was recorded at least ten times. The V gene is TRBV12-3 or TRBV12-4, the J gene TRBJ2-7, with D possibly matching TRBD2 (7 bases). The V gene lost 6 bases and the J gene lost 2 bases, with 20 bases spanning the gap. The CDR3 runs 16 residues. For the CDR3, the DNA is TGTGCCAGCAGGCTAGAGGGGGGGGACAAACCCTACGAGCAGTACTTC. It specifies CASRLEGGDKPYEQYF.

This clonotype was detected many times. V and J are TRBV7-3 and TRBJ2-5, with D unresolved. CDR3 length: 15 residues. V was cut by 4 bases and J by 1 base, with 13 bases left in between. The germline V gene has CDR1 SGHTA and CDR2 FQGTGA. The DNA for the CDR3 is TGTGCCAGCAGCTCTAATCCCCGAATCCAAGAGACCCAGTACTTC. It codes for CASSSNPRIQETQYF.

Ten or more counts support this clonotype. CDR3 in DNA: TGTGCTAGTCCTCGGCGGGAGGAAGCTTTCTTT. It is translated as CASPRREEAFF. The chain links TRBV6-1 to TRBJ1-1; D is uncertain. CDR1 and CDR2 from the germline V gene are MNHNS and SASEGT. This CDR3 is built from 11 residues.

This clonotype was recorded at least ten times. The CDR3 DNA follows: TGCAGCGTTGATGGGGAAGAGACCCAGTACTTC. Amino acids: CSVDGEETQYF. The chain recombines TRBV29-1 with TRBJ2-5; unclear D gene. The CDR3 is 11 residues long. Germline V gene lookup returns CDR1 SQVTM and CDR2 ANQGSEA. Trimming pared 3 bases from V and 3 bases from J, leaving 5 bases between.

The chain employs TRBV12-3 or TRBV12-4 and TRBJ1-2; TRBD1 is a possible D gene (6 bases). The CDR3 covers 16 residues. The ends were cut back, 2 bases at V and 2 bases at J, with 15 bases in the middle. Here the CDR3 reads CASSLTSTGGNYGYTF. As DNA, the CDR3 is TGTGCCAGCAGTTTAACGTCTACCGGGGGCAACTATGGCTACACCTTC.

This clonotype has a handful of counts. The rearrangement joins TRBV10-2 to TRBJ2-1; the D is unclear. Trimming removed 3 bases at V and 5 bases at J, with 11 bases between. Per the germline V gene, CDR1 is WSHSY and CDR2 is SAAADI. The CDR3 loop spans 14 amino acids. The CDR3 nucleotides are TGCGCCAGCAGTGAACATATAGTGAACAATGAGCAGTTCTTC. This gives the protein CASSEHIVNNEQFF.

This clonotype has at least ten counts. The V call is TRBV27, the J call TRBJ2-7; D may be TRBD1 or TRBD2 (5 bases each). Germline CDR1 reads MNHEY; CDR2 reads SMNVEV (reference sequence). There are 16 residues in the CDR3. Trimming pared 3 bases from V and 0 bases from J, leaving 15 bases between. Here the CDR3 DNA reads TGTGCCAGCAGTTTCCTGGGACCGCAGAGCTCCTACGAGCAGTACTTC. Residues: CASSFLGPQSSYEQYF.